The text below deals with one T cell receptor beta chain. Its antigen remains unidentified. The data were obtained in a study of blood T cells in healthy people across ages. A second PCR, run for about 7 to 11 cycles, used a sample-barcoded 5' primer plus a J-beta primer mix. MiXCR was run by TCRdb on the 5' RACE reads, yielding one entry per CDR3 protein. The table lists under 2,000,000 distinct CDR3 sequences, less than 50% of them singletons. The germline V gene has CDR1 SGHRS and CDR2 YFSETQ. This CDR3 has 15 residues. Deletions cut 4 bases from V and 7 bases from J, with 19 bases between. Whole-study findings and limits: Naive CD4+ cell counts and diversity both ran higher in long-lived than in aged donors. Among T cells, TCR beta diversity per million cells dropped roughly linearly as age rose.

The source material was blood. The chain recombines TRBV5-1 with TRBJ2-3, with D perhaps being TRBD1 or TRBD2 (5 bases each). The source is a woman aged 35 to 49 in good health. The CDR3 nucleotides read TGCGCCAGCAGCGTCGAGGGGAGCCATGTGAATACGCAGTATTTT. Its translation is CASSVEGSHVNTQYF.